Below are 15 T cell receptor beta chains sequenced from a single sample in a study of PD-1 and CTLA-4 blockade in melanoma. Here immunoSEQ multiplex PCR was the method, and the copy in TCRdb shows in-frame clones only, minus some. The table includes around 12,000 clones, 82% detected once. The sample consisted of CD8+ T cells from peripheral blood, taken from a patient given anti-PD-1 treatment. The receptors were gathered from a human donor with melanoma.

The chain's CDR3 is CASSFGSYEQYF. The CDR3 DNA reads as TGTGCCAGCAGTTTTGGTTCCTACGAGCAGTACTTC. This chain connects TRBV28 to TRBJ2-7; D unclear. V lost 3 bases, J lost 1 base, and 4 bases lay in between. Per germline, CDR1 MDHEN and CDR2 SYDVKM. The CDR3 is made up of 12 amino acids.

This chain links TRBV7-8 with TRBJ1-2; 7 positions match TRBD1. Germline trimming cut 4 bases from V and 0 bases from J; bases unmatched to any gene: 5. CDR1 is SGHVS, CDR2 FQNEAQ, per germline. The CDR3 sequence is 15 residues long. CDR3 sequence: CASSSRTGANYGYTF. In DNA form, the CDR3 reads TGTGCCAGCAGCTCCCGGACAGGAGCTAACTATGGCTACACCTTC.

This CDR3 is CASSQDRTSNQPQHF. In nucleotides, the CDR3 is TGTGCCAGCAGCCAAGATCGGACTAGCAATCAGCCCCAGCATTTT. V gene TRBV3-1 (or the pseudogene TRBV3-2) combines with J gene TRBJ1-5; D unresolved. CDR1 and CDR2 from the germline V gene are LGHDT and YNNKEL (reference sequence). Trimming took 0 bases from V and 0 from J, leaving 6 bases between them. This CDR3 spans 15 amino acids.

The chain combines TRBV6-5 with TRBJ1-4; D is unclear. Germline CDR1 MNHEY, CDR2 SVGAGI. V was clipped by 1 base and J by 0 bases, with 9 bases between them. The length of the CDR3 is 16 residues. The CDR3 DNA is TGTGCCAGCAGTTACTTCGGAACCTCAACTAATGAAAAACTGTTTTTT. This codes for CASSYFGTSTNEKLFF.

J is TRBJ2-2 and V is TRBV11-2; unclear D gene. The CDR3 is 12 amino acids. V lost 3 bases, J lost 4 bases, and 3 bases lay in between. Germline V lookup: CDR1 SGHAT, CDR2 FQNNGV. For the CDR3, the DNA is TGTGCCAGCAGCTTGAGCACCGGGGAGCTGTTTTTT. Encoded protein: CASSLSTGELFF.

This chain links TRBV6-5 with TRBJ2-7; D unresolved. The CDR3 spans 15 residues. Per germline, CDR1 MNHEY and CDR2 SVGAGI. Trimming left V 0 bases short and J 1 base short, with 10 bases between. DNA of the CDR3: TGTGCCAGCAGTTACTCGCCAGCTCCTTCCTACGAGCAGTACTTC. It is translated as CASSYSPAPSYEQYF.

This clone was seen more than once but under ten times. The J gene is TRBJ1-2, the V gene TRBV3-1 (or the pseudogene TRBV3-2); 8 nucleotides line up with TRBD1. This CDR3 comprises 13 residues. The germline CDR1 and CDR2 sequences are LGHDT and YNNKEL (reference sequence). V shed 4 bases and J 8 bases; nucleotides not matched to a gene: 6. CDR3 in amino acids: CASSPPGGRGYTF. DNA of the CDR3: TGTGCCAGCAGCCCCCCAGGGGGCCGAGGCTACACCTTC.

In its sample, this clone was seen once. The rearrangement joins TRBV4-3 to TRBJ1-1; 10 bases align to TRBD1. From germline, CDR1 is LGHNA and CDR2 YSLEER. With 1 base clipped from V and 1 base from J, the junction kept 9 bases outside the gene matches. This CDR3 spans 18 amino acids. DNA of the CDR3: TGCGCCAGCAGCCAAGGCCCCGGGACAGGGGAGAGGAACACTGAAGCTTTCTTT. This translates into CASSQGPGTGERNTEAFF.

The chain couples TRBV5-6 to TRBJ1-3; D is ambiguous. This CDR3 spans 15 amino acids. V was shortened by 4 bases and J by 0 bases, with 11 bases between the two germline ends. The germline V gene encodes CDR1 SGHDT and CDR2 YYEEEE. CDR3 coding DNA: TGTGCCAGCAGCCTCGGGTCCAACTCTGGAAACACCATATATTTT. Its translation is CASSLGSNSGNTIYF.

CDR3 DNA: TGTGCCAGCAGTCCTCCCCGCGCCCCCATGAACACTGAAGCTTTCTTT. Protein sequence: CASSPPRAPMNTEAFF. The genes are TRBV11-3 and TRBJ1-1, with D hard to call. The CDR3 consists of 16 residues. Germline-derived CDR1 and CDR2 are SGHNT and YENEEA. Trimming stripped 6 bases from V and 0 bases from J, with 17 bases between. Filled out from reference TRBV11-3 and TRBJ1-1, the complete variable domain reads EAGVVQSPRYKIIEKKQPVAFWCNPISGHNTLYWYLQNLGQGPELLIRYENEEAVDDSQLPKDRFSAERLKGVDSTLKIQPAELGDSAVYLCASSPPRAPMNTEAFFGQGTRLTVV.

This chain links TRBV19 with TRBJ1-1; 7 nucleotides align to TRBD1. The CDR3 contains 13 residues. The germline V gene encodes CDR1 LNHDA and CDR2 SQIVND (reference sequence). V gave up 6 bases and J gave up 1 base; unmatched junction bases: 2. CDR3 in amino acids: CASRGTENTEAFF. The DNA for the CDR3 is TGTGCCAGTAGGGGGACAGAGAACACTGAAGCTTTCTTT.

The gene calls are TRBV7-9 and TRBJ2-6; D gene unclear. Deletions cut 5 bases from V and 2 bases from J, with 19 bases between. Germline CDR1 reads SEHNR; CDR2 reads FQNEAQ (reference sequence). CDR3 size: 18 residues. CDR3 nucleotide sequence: TGTGCCAGCAGCATTCGCCAACCGGACCGTCCTGGGGCCAACGTCCTGACTTTC. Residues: CASSIRQPDRPGANVLTF.

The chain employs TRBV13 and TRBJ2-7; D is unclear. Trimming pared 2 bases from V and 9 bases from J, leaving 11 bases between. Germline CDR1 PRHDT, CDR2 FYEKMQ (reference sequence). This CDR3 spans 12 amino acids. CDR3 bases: TGTGCCAGCAGCTTACTGGGCGCGGTGCAGTACTTC. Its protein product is CASSLLGAVQYF.

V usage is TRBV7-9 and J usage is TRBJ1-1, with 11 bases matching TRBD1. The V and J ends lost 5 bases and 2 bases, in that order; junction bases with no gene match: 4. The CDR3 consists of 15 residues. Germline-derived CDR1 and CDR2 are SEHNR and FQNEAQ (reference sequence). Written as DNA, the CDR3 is TGTGCCAGCAGCACGGGACAGGGGGGAAACACTGAAGCTTTCTTT. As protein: CASSTGQGGNTEAFF.

As DNA, the CDR3 is TGTGCCAGCAGCTTAGAAACCTACGAGCAGTACTTC. This encodes CASSLETYEQYF. The chain employs TRBV11-3 and TRBJ2-7; D ambiguous. Trimming cost V 0 bases and J 2 bases, with 2 bases left between them. CDR1 is SGHNT and CDR2 is YENEEA in the germline V gene. CDR3 length equals 12 residues.